This is a list of T cell receptor beta chains from one sample in a study of cytomegalovirus exposure and HLA in healthy donors. The repertoire was sequenced with immunoSEQ multiplex PCR; TCRdb's copy has only in-frame clones and lacks some. The sample gives 180,000 or so clones, over 75% of which show up once; about 9.3% is in the top ten. The source material was PBMCs. These receptors were collected from a young man in good health and CMV-seropositive. Each CDR3 is given with its conserved first and last residue.

j_call v_call cdr3_aa
TRBJ2-5 TRBV7-7 CASSLYSGQETQYF
TRBJ1-1 TRBV19 CASAGTGPPTEAFF
TRBJ2-6 TRBV30 CAWKGVWGPSGANVLTF
TRBJ1-1 TRBV5-5 CASSFAQGATEAFF
TRBJ2-3 TRBV9 CASSVEQRTTDTQYF
TRBJ1-1 TRBV5-1 CASSFDREDTEAFF
TRBJ1-1 TRBV19 CASDGRFTEAFF
TRBJ1-5 TRBV6-6 CASTLDSSNQPQHF
TRBJ2-7 TRBV28 CASSLLPGQGEQYF
TRBJ2-3 TRBV11-2 CASSLELAGKHTQYF
TRBJ2-7 TRBV5-1 CASAEGAGMTYEQYF
TRBJ2-2 TRBV4-1 CASSPTPDGGELFF
TRBJ2-5 TRBV6-1 CASGTGGMYQETQYF
TRBJ1-5 TRBV2 CASSAGTGGGSNQPQHF
TRBJ2-1 TRBV6-1 CASSEGRWTAQFF
TRBJ1-6 TRBV6-5 CASSFDRGGNSPLHF
TRBJ1-2 TRBV6-6 CASSLTHAGYTF
TRBJ2-7 TRBV7-9 CASSLDRGYEQYF
TRBJ1-1 TRBV27 CASSMGLAEAFF
TRBJ2-7 TRBV5-4 CASSVPGGGYEQYF
TRBJ2-7 TRBV7-2 CASSFWRAASYEQYF
TRBJ2-7 TRBV23-1 CASSPPRQEQRSEQYF
TRBJ2-7 TRBV7-8 CASSLETERGFSYEQYF
TRBJ2-6 TRBV9 CASSRVSSGANVLTF
TRBJ2-3 TRBV2 CASSEDYSPTDTQYF
TRBJ2-1 TRBV27 CASSLGPGGRSHNEQFF
TRBJ1-6 TRBV27 CASSLGGSNSPLHF
TRBJ1-2 TRBV27 CASSSQTGGLANYGYTF
TRBJ1-2 TRBV30 CAWGQGDYGYTF
TRBJ1-2 TRBV16 CASSQLGQGNYGYTF
TRBJ1-4 TRBV29-1 CSASAGTSEKLFF
TRBJ2-7 TRBV5-6 CASSSPSDRELEQYF
TRBJ1-2 TRBV13 CASSLSGGDRRNYGYTF
TRBJ1-1 TRBV7-6 CASSLSRGQANTEAFF
TRBJ2-7 TRBV6-5 CASSSPGTATYEQYF
TRBJ1-2 TRBV6-1 CASSLGQKVYGYTF
TRBJ2-2 TRBV18 CASSADRAGFGELFF
TRBJ1-6 TRBV4-2 CASRSSYNSPLHF
TRBJ2-7 TRBV27 CASGAGQVNYEQYF
TRBJ1-2 TRBV27 CASSLEYGGRVLSGYTF
TRBJ2-7 TRBV10-3 CAIRGDRATYEQYF
TRBJ2-5 TRBV7-8 CASSPHGLAAEETQYF
TRBJ2-4 TRBV9 CASSVEAGPLNIQYF
TRBJ2-3 TRBV6-5 CASIGEADTQYF
TRBJ2-7 TRBV5-1 CASSFLRDRGNYEQYF
TRBJ2-3 TRBV7-8 CASNPRGDTQYF